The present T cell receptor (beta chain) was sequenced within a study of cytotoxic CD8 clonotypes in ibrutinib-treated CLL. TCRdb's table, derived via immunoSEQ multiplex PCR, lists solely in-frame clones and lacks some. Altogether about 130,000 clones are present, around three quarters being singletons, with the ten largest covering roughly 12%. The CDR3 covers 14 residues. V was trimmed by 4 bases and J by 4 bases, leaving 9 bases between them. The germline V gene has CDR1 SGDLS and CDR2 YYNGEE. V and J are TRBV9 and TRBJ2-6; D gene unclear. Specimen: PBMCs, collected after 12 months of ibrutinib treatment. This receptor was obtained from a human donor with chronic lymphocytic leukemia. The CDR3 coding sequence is TGTGCCAGCAGCTCCGGCTCCGGGGCCAACGTCCTGACTTTC. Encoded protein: CASSSGSGANVLTF.